A single sample gave rise to the 22 T cell receptor beta chains below, sequenced in a study of cytomegalovirus exposure and HLA in healthy donors. 13 Jbeta primers and 60 Vbeta primers were used for the PCR. Using immunoSEQ multiplex PCR, the repertoire was profiled, and TCRdb retains in-frame clones only, with some absent. The data show some 130,000 clones, about 68% seen once. Input material: PBMCs. The receptors here all came from a human donor in good health.

The chain has TRBV5-1 and TRBJ2-1, with TRBD2 identical over 15 bases. Losses at the gene ends were 4 bases for V and 8 bases for J; bases not matched to a gene: 4. Looked up from germline, CDR1 is SGHRS and CDR2 is YFSETQ. The CDR3 is 15 amino acids. The CDR3 sequence is CASSQGLAGGDEQFF. CDR3 DNA: TGCGCCAGCAGCCAGGGACTAGCGGGAGGTGATGAGCAGTTCTTC.

The rearrangement links TRBV5-1 to TRBJ2-1, with a weak D call TRBD2 (6 bases). From germline, CDR1 is SGHRS and CDR2 YFSETQ. The CDR3 has 15 amino acids. V was shortened by 7 bases and J by 3 bases, with 17 bases between the two germline ends. DNA of the CDR3: TGCGCCAGCTCGCTGTTGGGGGAGGACTACAATGAGCAGTTCTTC. Protein: CASSLLGEDYNEQFF.

The table lists this clone with a few counts. The chain couples TRBV27 to TRBJ1-1, with no clear D. V lost 0 bases, J lost 11 bases, and 13 bases lay in between. The CDR3 extends over 13 amino acids. Looked up from germline, CDR1 is MNHEY and CDR2 is SMNVEV (reference sequence). CDR3 DNA sequence: TGTGCCAGCAGTTTATCGGTTTCCATTGAGGCTTTCTTT. It yields the protein CASSLSVSIEAFF.

The V and J genes are TRBV18 and TRBJ1-4, with 9 bases that match TRBD1. The CDR3 is 14 residues long. The V gene's germline CDR1 is KGHSH and CDR2 LQKENI. V lost 6 bases to trimming and J lost 5 bases; unmatched junction nucleotides: 4. The CDR3 nucleotides read TGTGCCAGCTCCCCGGGACAGGGAAATGAAAAACTGTTTTTT. Protein product: CASSPGQGNEKLFF.

The chain uses TRBV28 and TRBJ1-4, with 9 nucleotides matching TRBD1. V lost 6 bases, J lost 11 bases, and 4 bases stayed unmatched. Germline V gives CDR1 MDHEN, CDR2 SYDVKM. The length of the CDR3 is 12 residues. The CDR3 DNA reads TGTGCCAGCAGCTACGGACAGGGGAAACTGTTTTTT. Translated, it gives CASSYGQGKLFF.

The chain joins TRBV7-9 to TRBJ2-7, with 9 nucleotides matching TRBD1. With V trimmed by 10 bases and J by 9 bases, 19 bases remained unmatched. The CDR3 consists of 15 residues. Germline V gene data show CDR1 as SEHNR and CDR2 as FQNEAQ (reference sequence). CDR3 protein: CATLPYGTGYTGQYF. The CDR3 DNA follows: TGTGCCACCCTCCCCTACGGGACAGGGTATACCGGGCAGTACTTC.

The V call is TRBV7-6, the J call TRBJ2-5; tentatively, D is TRBD2 (6 bases). CDR3 size: 15 residues. Germline CDR1 is SGHVS and CDR2 is FNYEAQ. V was cut by 1 base and J by 2 bases, with 11 bases left in between. The CDR3 region has the DNA TGTGCCAGCAGCTTAGTCCCCGGGAGACAAGAGACCCAGTACTTC. It codes for CASSLVPGRQETQYF.

The chain employs TRBV5-1 and TRBJ2-1; the D gene is possibly TRBD2 (6 bases). Germline CDR1 SGHRS, CDR2 YFSETQ. V shed 4 bases and J shed 8 bases, with 13 bases lying between them. The length of the CDR3 is 13 residues. The CDR3 DNA reads TGCGCCAGCAGCACGGGAGATGCGGATGAGCAGTTCTTC. It is translated as CASSTGDADEQFF.

The chain employs TRBV7-8 and TRBJ2-7; possible D gene TRBD2, 6 bases. V was clipped by 8 bases and J by 9 bases, with 20 bases between them. The CDR3 has 13 residues. CDR1 and CDR2 from the germline V gene are SGHVS and FQNEAQ. DNA for the CDR3: TGTGCCAGCTCCTCACAACCCCTGGAGGGGCAGTACTTC. Residues: CASSSQPLEGQYF.

This chain uses TRBV12-5 with TRBJ2-3, with 7 bases matching TRBD2. This CDR3 is built from 16 residues. The V and J ends lost 1 base and 2 bases, in that order; junction bases with no gene match: 6. Germline V gives CDR1 LGHNT, CDR2 FRNRAP. CDR3 nucleotide sequence: TGTGCTAGTGGTTTGGGCCGGGACTATTACACAGATACGCAGTATTTT. Translated: CASGLGRDYYTDTQYF.

The chain has TRBV9 and TRBJ2-2, with 7 bases matching TRBD1. The CDR3 is 15 residues long. Germline assignment: CDR1 SGDLS and CDR2 YYNGEE. With V trimmed by 5 bases and J by 3 bases, 7 bases remained unmatched. The CDR3 loop reads CASSVTGVDTGELFF. In nucleotides, the CDR3 is TGTGCCAGCAGTGTAACAGGGGTGGACACCGGGGAGCTGTTTTTT.

V and J are TRBV14 and TRBJ2-3; 10 nucleotides agree with TRBD2. CDR1 is SGHDN, CDR2 FVKESK, per germline. CDR3 length equals 17 residues. V dropped 3 bases and J dropped 5; count of bases not matched to a gene: 11. CDR3 residues: CASSQGRLAGVIDTQYF. For the CDR3, the DNA is TGTGCCAGCAGCCAGGGGCGGCTAGCGGGAGTAATAGATACGCAGTATTTT. Supplemented by reference TRBV14 and TRBJ2-3, the full variable domain reads EAGVTQFPSHSVIEKGQTVTLRCDPISGHDNLYWYRRVMGKEIKFLLHFVKESKQDESGMPNNRFLAERTGGTYSTLKVQPAELEDSGVYFCASSQGRLAGVIDTQYFGPGTRLTVL.

The gene calls are TRBV6-5 and TRBJ1-5; 9 positions agree with TRBD1. The V gene's germline CDR1 is MNHEY and CDR2 SVGAGI. The CDR3 runs to 16 residues. J lost 7 bases, V lost 0 bases, and 7 bases had no gene match. Here the CDR3 DNA reads TGTGCCAGCAGTTACTCTCCGGGACAGGGCGCCCAGCCCCAGCATTTT. This translates into CASSYSPGQGAQPQHF.

This clone has only a few counts. J is TRBJ1-1 and V is TRBV11-2, with 7 nucleotides matching TRBD1. CDR1 and CDR2 from the germline V gene are SGHAT and FQNNGV. The CDR3 sequence is 14 residues long. Trimming took 6 bases from V and 2 from J; bases not matched to a gene: 6. CDR3: CASRTGTDNTEAFF. CDR3 nucleotide sequence: TGTGCCAGCAGAACCGGGACAGACAACACTGAAGCTTTCTTT.

The V and J genes are TRBV27 and TRBJ2-7; TRBD2 aligns across 10 bases. Germline-derived CDR1 and CDR2 are MNHEY and SMNVEV (reference sequence). V gave up 5 bases and J gave up 3 bases; unmatched junction bases: 13. This CDR3 region has 17 residues. Here the CDR3 reads CASSPTLLLAGRYEQYF. The CDR3 DNA reads as TGTGCCAGCAGTCCCACCCTCCTACTAGCGGGACGCTACGAGCAGTACTTC.

This chain joins TRBV10-3 and TRBJ1-1; 8 bases map to TRBD1. With 2 bases clipped from V and 7 bases from J, the junction kept 3 bases outside the gene matches. Per germline, CDR1 ENHRY and CDR2 SYGVKD. The CDR3 is 13 amino acids. CDR3 loop: CAISEGGTGEAFF. DNA of the CDR3: TGTGCCATCAGTGAGGGGGGGACAGGTGAAGCTTTCTTT.

The chain couples TRBV19 to TRBJ2-1; TRBD2 might be the D (5 bases). The V end was cut by 3 bases, the J end by 2 bases, with 11 bases between. CDR3 size: 15 residues. CDR1 LNHDA and CDR2 SQIVND come from the germline V gene (reference sequence). In DNA form, the CDR3 reads TGTGCCAGTAGTATCCCCGGGATGACCTACAATGAGCAGTTCTTC. This sequence encodes CASSIPGMTYNEQFF.

The chain is built from TRBV6-1 and TRBJ1-1; D remains unclear. CDR1 is MNHNS, CDR2 SASEGT, per germline. Deletions cut 6 bases from V and 0 bases from J, with 14 bases between. The CDR3 has 15 amino acids. The CDR3 here is CASRRQINLNTEAFF. CDR3 nucleotides: TGTGCCAGCAGGAGACAAATAAACCTGAACACTGAAGCTTTCTTT.

The chain joins TRBV28 to TRBJ2-7, with D perhaps TRBD1 (6 bases). CDR1 and CDR2 (germline): MDHEN, SYDVKM. Trimming took off 3 bases at V and 0 bases at J, with 15 bases between the two ends. This CDR3 has 16 residues. CDR3 DNA: TGTGCCAGCAGTTTTAGTTGGGACACATCCTCCTACGAGCAGTACTTC. Its protein is CASSFSWDTSSYEQYF.

V gene TRBV6-5 combines with J gene TRBJ2-2; 9 bases agree with TRBD2. Germline assignment: CDR1 MNHEY and CDR2 SVGAGI. This CDR3 has 14 residues. V lost 6 bases, J lost 6 bases, and 5 bases stayed unmatched. CDR3: CASRYSGSSGELFF. The CDR3 coding sequence is TGTGCCAGCAGATATAGCGGGAGCTCCGGGGAGCTGTTTTTT.

The chain has TRBV5-1 and TRBJ1-2; no clear D gene. This CDR3 is built from 14 residues. From germline, CDR1 is SGHRS and CDR2 YFSETQ. V was trimmed by 4 bases and J by 4 bases, leaving 14 bases between them. The CDR3 nucleotides are TGCGCCAGCAGCCCTCCGAGCTCCGTCTATGGCTACACCTTC. This sequence encodes CASSPPSSVYGYTF.

This clone was seen only a few times. J is TRBJ1-2 and V is TRBV5-4; weak D call: TRBD1 (5 bases). CDR1 and CDR2 from the germline V gene are SGHNT and YYREEE (reference sequence). The CDR3 spans 13 residues. V was trimmed by 1 base and J by 4 bases, leaving 8 bases between them. As DNA, the CDR3 is TGTGCCAGCAGCTTGCAGGGTCTCTATGGCTACACCTTC. Protein: CASSLQGLYGYTF. The variable domain in full, with the rest retrieved from reference TRBV5-4 and TRBJ1-2, is ETGVTQSPTHLIKTRGQQVTLRCSSQSGHNTVSWYQQALGQGPQFIFQYYREEENGRGNFPPRFSGLQFPNYSSELNVNALELDDSALYLCASSLQGLYGYTFGSGTRLTVV.